These 6 T cell receptor beta chains originate from one sample sequenced in a study of cytomegalovirus exposure and HLA in healthy donors (dated by TCRdb to about 2017). The receptor library was made with the immunoSEQ multiplex PCR assay. The multiplex PCR relied on a mix of 60 forward primers for TCR Vbeta segments and 13 reverse primers for TCR Jbeta segments. TCRdb re-hosts the immuneACCESS table, in-frame sequences only. Its copies lack some clones; in the studies checked, an unresolved V gene accounts for under half of them, and the cause for the rest is not known. For this sample the table gives tens of thousands of clones, of which 78% were detected only once. The ten largest clones add up to roughly 8.9% of the sample. The sample taken for sequencing was PBMCs. Receptors were obtained from a woman between 40 and 55 years old in good health and CMV-seropositive.

The gene calls are TRBV28 and TRBJ1-1; weak D call: TRBD1 (5 bases). Trimming shortened V by 6 bases and J by 0 bases, and 11 bases separated the two germline ends. This CDR3 has 14 amino acids. Germline CDR1 MDHEN, CDR2 SYDVKM. The CDR3 here is CASRSTAMNTEAFF. CDR3 nucleotides: TGTGCCAGCAGGTCGACAGCTATGAACACTGAAGCTTTCTTT. Filled out from reference TRBV28 and TRBJ1-1, the complete variable domain reads DVKVTQSSRYLVKRTGEKVFLECVQDMDHENMFWYRQDPGLGLRLIYFSYDVKMKEKGDIPEGYSVSREKKERFSLILESASTNQTSMYLCASRSTAMNTEAFFGQGTRLTVV.

The chain joins TRBV9 to TRBJ2-3; 7 bases agree with TRBD1. The CDR3 is 14 residues long. Unmatched junction bases numbered 3, after V lost 4 bases and J lost 1 base. Germline V gene sequence: CDR1 SGDLS, CDR2 YYNGEE. The DNA of the CDR3 is TGTGCCAGCAGCTCGGGACAGCGCACAGATACGCAGTATTTT. It yields the protein CASSSGQRTDTQYF.

V is TRBV19 and J is TRBJ1-5, with 7 bases fitting TRBD1. After removal of 6 bases from V and 5 bases from J, the junction contained 4 bases not matched to a gene. CDR1 and CDR2 (germline): LNHDA, SQIVND (reference sequence). CDR3 length equals 13 residues. CDR3 coding DNA: TGTGCCAGTAGCCTACAGGGGTATCAGCCCCAGCATTTT. Residues: CASSLQGYQPQHF.

Points on this clone: One end of the junction varies from germline; a read error may be responsible. The chain employs TRBV30 and TRBJ1-1; D unclear. From germline, CDR1 is GTSNPN and CDR2 SVGIG (reference sequence). This CDR3 has 13 residues. CDR3 region: CAWSVSENIEAFF. The DNA of the CDR3 is TGTGCCTGGAGTGTATCGGAGAACATTGAAGCTTTCTTT. Based on the CDR3 plus reference TRBV30 and TRBJ1-1, the full variable domain is SQTIHQWPATLVQPVGSPLSLECTVEGTSNPNLYWYRQAAGRGLQLLFYSVGIGQISSEVPQNLSASRPQDRQFILSSKKLLLSDSGFYLCAWSVSENIEAFFGQGTRLTVV.

This clone was observed once. This chain uses TRBV19 with TRBJ1-3; 7 bases are shared with TRBD1. Germline CDR1 is LNHDA and CDR2 is SQIVND (reference sequence). The CDR3 length is 12 residues. Trimming cost V 9 bases and J 3 bases; bases outside gene matches: 2. CDR3: CASGTVGNTIYF. In DNA, the CDR3 is TGTGCCAGCGGGACAGTTGGAAACACCATATATTTT.

A few counts support this clone. The chain is built from TRBV12-5 and TRBJ1-2; a weak D match, TRBD1 (5 bases). Germline CDR1 LGHNT, CDR2 FRNRAP. This CDR3 region has 14 residues. The V and J ends lost 7 bases and 4 bases respectively, with 16 bases between them. Written as DNA, the CDR3 is TGTGCTAGTGCGAAAGATGCGGGGCTCTATGGCTACACCTTC. The encoded protein is CASAKDAGLYGYTF.